This TCR beta chain was captured by sequencing in a study of shared clonotypes between healthy human individuals. The healthy adult donors were HIV-negative and reported no recent acute infections or vaccinations. Both subsets, CD45RA+ naive and CD45RA-negative memory, were split from the CD4+ cells. Sequenced by immunoSEQ multiplex PCR; TCRdb stores in-frame clones only, minus some. This sample has approximately 1,500,000 clones, with 98% found just once. The study's findings and limits: Sequencing depth was expected to affect clonotype sharing among donors.

To note about this clone: Its antigen is undetermined.

Trimming removed 4 bases from V and 5 bases from J; junction bases left unmatched: 5. The CDR3 length is 14 residues. Germline loops: CDR1 SGHRS, CDR2 YFSETQ. The receptor comes from a man aged 30 to 39 in good health. What was sequenced was naive CD4+ T cells sorted from blood. Subset: CD45RA+ positively selected. This sequence joins TRBV5-1 and TRBJ2-3; the match to TRBD1 covers 9 bases. The CDR3, as DNA: TGCGCCAGCAGCCTATCGGGACAGGGAGATACGCAGTATTTT. Amino acid sequence: CASSLSGQGDTQYF.